The source of this T cell receptor beta chain is a study of shared clonotypes between healthy human individuals (dated by TCRdb to 2020 to 2021). About the study as a whole: A couple of women and a few men aged 18 to 49 years were included in the cohort. For each donor, CD4 naive and CD4 memory were each run on three plates, CD8 naive on two plates, and CD8 memory on one plate. Blood TCR repertoires of about 5 healthy adults were deeply sequenced to estimate repertoire size and the extent of clonotype sharing between individuals. Different laboratories and diverse techniques were used to prepare libraries and sequence TCR repertoires, to increase sequencing depth and limit assay-specific biases. Leukapheresis yielded between about 0.94 and 9 billion PBMCs per donor.

Overall results and qualifications from the work: Compared with non-shared clonotypes, clonotypes shared by all four sorted-subset donors had higher generation probabilities. Based on pairwise subsampling, the degree of clonotype sharing among donors was expected to be affected by sequencing depth. When four donors were compared, the shared fraction of clonotypes was roughly 4.8% for naive CD4, 3.5% for naive CD8, about 2.4% for memory CD4, and 0.4% for memory CD8. Larger estimated clonotype richness was generally found for naive subsets than for memory subsets. Sampling was restricted to blood, and TCR repertoires in tissue are likely to differ from TCR repertoires in blood. Rarefaction of sorted-subset datasets indicated incomplete sequencing despite the large sequencing depth. Because the study included only a small number of donors, the genetic and exposure-history diversity represented was limited.

For CDR1 and CDR2, the germline V gene lists MGHRA and YSYEKL. Its CDR3 holds 16 amino acids, cysteine through phenylalanine. Solely the CDR3 DNA is kept, with 48 bases framed from the first base. Trimming takes 0 bases from V and 5 bases from J, and the germline ends sit 16 bases apart. Healthy HIV-negative adults with no recently reported acute infections or vaccinations were included as donors. Every donor was a Caucasian adult living in Nashville, Tennessee, USA. CD4+ T cells were enriched through magnetic negative selection, after which naive cells were positively selected on CD45RA and the remaining negative fraction served as the memory subset. Blood was collected by leukapheresis, and PBMCs were isolated by Ficoll-Histopaque density gradient centrifugation and then cryopreserved in liquid nitrogen vapor phase. Analytical flow cytometry was used to check the purity and quantity of each magnetically sorted T cell population. From each sorted fraction, genomic DNA was isolated and quantified by UV absorbance on a Nanodrop 2000c.

Using the deep immunoSEQ assay, multiplex PCR amplified TCR CDR3 regions from genomic DNA. Genomic DNA extracted from each cell subset was distributed evenly over all wells of several immunoSEQ 96-well plates, and each plate served as one replicate. For sorted subsets, roughly 200 ng genomic DNA, equal to 25,000 to 35,000 T cell genomes, was loaded into each replicate PCR. Purified libraries were measured with a Qubit 3.0 fluorometer, size-checked on a Bioanalyzer 2100, and measured again with the KAPA Library Quantification kit. Each immunoSEQ 96-well plate was sequenced on its own single-read 150-cycle Illumina NextSeq 550 flow cell. The authors' analysis ran thus. Because the immunoSEQ output included only junctional sequences and no quality scores, the filtering could not be the same as the filtering used for full-length reads. Sequences were annotated with PyIR, a Python wrapper for IgBLAST v1.9, and V/J genes and CDR3 were assigned using IMGT germline references. Reads were removed for weak V/J assignments (E-value above 1e-6), missing CDR3, stop codons, out-of-frame junctions, or ambiguous translated residues. V3J clonotypes were defined as sequences sharing an identical inferred V gene, J gene, and CDR3 amino acid sequence. Percentage overlap between repertoires was computed as shared unique clonotypes divided by the size of the smaller repertoire. RTK rarefaction, the Chao1 estimator, and Recon v2.1 estimates of unobserved clonotypes were used to assess repertoire richness. OLGA was used to compute generation probabilities for all TCRbeta clonotypes that the gDNA method yielded from several donors. What TCRdb holds here is the immuneACCESS table cut down to in-frame rearrangements. Part of the clones is not present; checked against another copy, under half of the missing clones reflect an unresolved V gene, and the others are unexplained. V and J calls and clone size are copied from that table; D and trimming were computed from the DNA. The sample yields about 1 million clones; about 75% were counted once. The ten top clones hold about 1.5% of the sample.

About this clone itself: Its recognized antigen is unknown. Nothing much larger sits one base from this clone, and base qualities are not available.

The sequence came from a man aged 18 to 29 in good health. Sequencing was done on a sample of memory CD4+ T cells sorted from blood. The sample's cell subset or site, from its label and the paper: CD45RA-negative fraction. The chain was built from TRBV4-1 and TRBJ2-5; no confident D gene assignment can be made. CDR3 region: CASSQDELQAFETQYF. The DNA reads TGCGCCAGCAGCCAAGACGAGTTGCAAGCGTTCGAGACCCAGTACTTC.